A single sample is the source of the 29 T cell receptor beta chains below, sequenced in a study of cytomegalovirus exposure and HLA in healthy donors. Amplification used 60 Vbeta primers and 13 Jbeta primers. Sequenced by immunoSEQ multiplex PCR; TCRdb stores in-frame clones only, minus some. The table records about 97,000 clones, roughly 70% of them present only once. Sequenced material: PBMCs. The receptors were gathered from a man aged 45 to 65 in good health and CMV-seronegative.

The V call is TRBV4-3, the J call TRBJ2-3, with a tentative D call TRBD1 (6 bases). The V and J ends lost 4 bases and 1 base respectively, with 9 bases between them. The germline CDR1 and CDR2 sequences are LGHNA and YSLEER. CDR3 length equals 14 residues. This CDR3 is CASSRAGGTDTQYF. DNA of the CDR3: TGCGCCAGCAGCCGGGCAGGGGGCACAGATACGCAGTATTTT.

The genes are TRBV4-1 and TRBJ1-1; weak D call: TRBD1 (5 bases). From germline, CDR1 is MGHRA and CDR2 YSYEKL. V lost 0 bases and J lost 7, with 12 bases in between. This CDR3 has 14 residues. The CDR3 DNA sequence: TGCGCCAGCAGCCAAGAGGCGGGGCCAGGTGAAGCTTTCTTT. Its translation: CASSQEAGPGEAFF.

The V call is TRBV6-1, the J call TRBJ1-2; the match to TRBD1 covers 7 bases. V dropped 8 bases and J dropped 5; count of bases not matched to a gene: 8. Germline values: CDR1 MNHNS, CDR2 SASEGT. CDR3 size: 13 residues. CDR3 region: CASSRGAPYGYTF. The DNA for the CDR3 is TGTGCCAGCTCCAGGGGGGCACCGTATGGCTACACCTTC.

The chain recombines TRBV15 with TRBJ1-1; the D is unclear. The V gene's germline CDR1 is LNHNV and CDR2 YYDKDF (reference sequence). This CDR3 has 12 residues. Trimming cost V 3 bases and J 8 bases, with 10 bases left between them. CDR3 loop: CATSSSGFEAFF. Here the CDR3 DNA reads TGTGCCACCAGCAGTTCCGGGTTCGAAGCTTTCTTT.

The chain couples TRBV7-3 to TRBJ2-5; 7 bases agree with TRBD2. Trimming cost V 2 bases and J 1 base; bases outside gene matches: 4. The CDR3 contains 15 residues. Looked up from germline, CDR1 is SGHTA and CDR2 is FQGTGA. The CDR3 region has the DNA TGTGCCAGCAGCTTAGAGGGACTACCCCAAGAGACCCAGTACTTC. This sequence encodes CASSLEGLPQETQYF.

The J gene is TRBJ2-5, the V gene TRBV6-5; D uncertain. CDR1 is MNHEY and CDR2 is SVGAGI in the germline V gene. Deletions cut 2 bases from V and 2 bases from J, with 9 bases between. The CDR3 is 14 residues long. The CDR3 DNA sequence: TGTGCCAGCAGTTACGGGCTTCCGCAAGAGACCCAGTACTTC. Amino acids: CASSYGLPQETQYF.

The V call is TRBV7-9, the J call TRBJ2-2; 13 nucleotides agree with TRBD2. This CDR3 is built from 15 residues. V lost 4 bases, J lost 4 bases, and 0 bases stayed unmatched. Per the germline V gene, CDR1 is SEHNR and CDR2 is FQNEAQ (reference sequence). DNA for the CDR3: TGTGCCAGCAGCTGGACTAGCGGGAGCACCGGGGAGCTGTTTTTT. The encoded protein is CASSWTSGSTGELFF.

This chain's CDR3 is CASSLAVSGQPQHF. For the CDR3, the DNA is TGTGCCAGCAGCTTGGCCGTGTCAGGCCAGCCCCAGCATTTT. This sequence joins TRBV5-8 and TRBJ1-5; D uncertain. Between the trimmed V and J ends, which lost 0 bases and 7 bases, there was a span of 11 bases. Germline V gene data show CDR1 as SGHTS and CDR2 as YDEGEE. The CDR3 sequence is 14 residues long. Combining the CDR3 with reference TRBV5-8 and TRBJ1-5 gives the whole variable domain EAGVTQSPTHLIKTRGQQATLRCSPISGHTSVYWYQQALGLGLQFLLWYDEGEERNRGNFPPRFSGRQFPNYSSELNVNALELEDSALYLCASSLAVSGQPQHFGDGTRLSIL.

This chain joins TRBV15 and TRBJ2-1, with D tentatively TRBD2 (5 bases). Per germline, CDR1 LNHNV and CDR2 YYDKDF (reference sequence). The CDR3 is 13 amino acids. Trimming cost V 7 bases and J 0 bases, with 7 bases left between them. CDR3 nucleotide sequence: TGTGCCACCATCGGGGACTCCTACAATGAGCAGTTCTTC. Its translation: CATIGDSYNEQFF.

The chain recombines TRBV7-8 with TRBJ1-5; D is perhaps TRBD1 (6 bases). In germline, CDR1 is SGHVS, CDR2 FQNEAQ. The CDR3 is made up of 15 amino acids. Deletions cut 5 bases from V and 3 bases from J, with 14 bases between. The CDR3 is CASSRRGGPNQPQHF. The CDR3 bases are TGTGCCAGCAGCCGACGAGGGGGACCCAATCAGCCCCAGCATTTT.

The table lists this clone with a few counts. The chain links TRBV6-1 to TRBJ1-2, with D possibly being TRBD1 (5 bases). Trimming pared 5 bases from V and 4 bases from J, leaving 17 bases between. This CDR3 has 15 amino acids. CDR1 and CDR2 (germline): MNHNS, SASEGT. As DNA, the CDR3 is TGTGCCAGCAGTTCAATCGCCGGGACTGGCTATGGCTACACCTTC. It codes for CASSSIAGTGYGYTF.

This clone appeared once. J is TRBJ1-3 and V is TRBV5-1; D is undetermined. Deletions cut 2 bases from V and 4 bases from J, with 10 bases between. Germline CDR1 reads SGHRS; CDR2 reads YFSETQ. The CDR3 has 14 amino acids. The CDR3 nucleotides are TGCGCCAGCAGCTTTGAGGGATACGGAAACACCATATATTTT. Translation: CASSFEGYGNTIYF.

This chain connects TRBV6-5 to TRBJ2-7, with 10 nucleotides matching TRBD2. Trimming took 5 bases from V and 3 from J; bases not matched to a gene: 4. Germline V gene lookup returns CDR1 MNHEY and CDR2 SVGAGI. The CDR3 is 14 residues long. CDR3 in DNA: TGTGCCAGCAGTGCTAGCGGGGGAGACTACGAGCAGTACTTC. Protein product: CASSASGGDYEQYF.

This chain's CDR3 is CASSPLDRGRNTEAFF. The CDR3 DNA reads as TGTGCCAGCAGTCCCCTGGACAGGGGGCGGAACACTGAAGCTTTCTTT. The rearrangement uses TRBV27 and TRBJ1-1; TRBD1 agrees at 11 bases. With 5 bases clipped from V and 1 base from J, the junction kept 6 bases outside the gene matches. The CDR3 has 16 residues. The V gene's germline CDR1 is MNHEY and CDR2 SMNVEV (reference sequence).

The sample holds a few counts of this clone. CDR3 bases: TGTGCCACCAGCAGTGCACCGGGACTCAGCACAGATACGCAGTATTTT. It codes for CATSSAPGLSTDTQYF. The chain employs TRBV15 and TRBJ2-3; D may be TRBD2 (6 bases). CDR1 LNHNV and CDR2 YYDKDF come from the germline V gene (reference sequence). The CDR3 has 16 residues. Between the trimmed V and J ends, which lost 3 bases and 0 bases, there was a span of 13 bases.

In this sample, this clone turned up a few times. This chain connects TRBV4-3 to TRBJ1-1; 7 bases map to TRBD1. The CDR3 contains 14 residues. The V gene's germline CDR1 is LGHNA and CDR2 YSLEER. V lost 5 bases and J lost 6; bases outside the gene matches: 9. CDR3 protein: CASSAGQLSSEAFF. The CDR3 coding sequence is TGCGCCAGCAGCGCGGGACAGTTAAGCTCTGAAGCTTTCTTT.

This clone was recorded only once. This rearrangement joins TRBV5-4 to TRBJ2-5; unclear D gene. The V gene's germline CDR1 is SGHNT and CDR2 YYREEE (reference sequence). The CDR3 length is 13 residues. The V end lost 3 bases, the J end lost 2 bases, and 8 bases lay between the germline ends. This CDR3 is CASSSWAQETQYF. In DNA, the CDR3 is TGTGCCAGCAGCTCCTGGGCGCAAGAGACCCAGTACTTC.

Only one count was recorded for this clone. The gene calls are TRBV6-1 and TRBJ2-1; D might be TRBD1 (5 bases). V shed 2 bases and J shed 8 bases, with 13 bases lying between them. This CDR3 is 14 amino acids long. Looked up from germline, CDR1 is MNHNS and CDR2 is SASEGT. CDR3 in amino acids: CASSEIFRGYEQFF. CDR3 sequence (DNA): TGTGCCAGCAGTGAAATCTTTAGGGGCTATGAGCAGTTCTTC.

The chain recombines TRBV28 with TRBJ1-1; 7 nucleotides line up with TRBD1. Per germline, CDR1 MDHEN and CDR2 SYDVKM. The length of the CDR3 is 13 residues. V was clipped by 3 bases and J by 6 bases; unmatched bases: 4. DNA for the CDR3: TGTGCCAGCAGTTTGGCCAGGGGGTCTGAAGCTTTCTTT. Translating it yields CASSLARGSEAFF.

The V call is TRBV27, the J call TRBJ1-1, with D tentatively TRBD1 (6 bases). Per germline, CDR1 MNHEY and CDR2 SMNVEV (reference sequence). Trimming pared 5 bases from V and 1 base from J, leaving 14 bases between. There are 15 residues in the CDR3. The CDR3 loop reads CASSRNQGPNTEAFF. CDR3 nucleotides: TGTGCCAGCAGTAGAAATCAGGGGCCGAACACTGAAGCTTTCTTT.

The CDR3 is CAWTTGTPAQSPLHF. The DNA of the CDR3 is TGTGCCTGGACCACCGGGACACCGGCTCAATCACCCCTCCACTTT. The chain uses TRBV30 and TRBJ1-6, with D possibly being TRBD1 (6 bases). The CDR3 consists of 15 residues. The V gene's germline CDR1 is GTSNPN and CDR2 SVGIG (reference sequence). V shed 4 bases and J shed 10 bases, with 20 bases lying between them.

The J gene is TRBJ1-1, the V gene TRBV5-1; D possibly corresponds to TRBD1 (5 bases). Trimming took 3 bases from V and 7 from J, leaving 13 bases between them. Germline CDR1 reads SGHRS; CDR2 reads YFSETQ. The length of the CDR3 is 13 residues. CDR3 DNA: TGCGCCAGCAGCTATGGAGGGGACCGTGAAGCTTTCTTT. This sequence encodes CASSYGGDREAFF.

The V and J genes are TRBV5-1 and TRBJ1-4; TRBD1 aligns across 10 bases. The trim removed 5 bases at V and 0 bases at J, leaving 7 bases unmatched. The CDR3 totals 17 residues. Germline V gene data show CDR1 as SGHRS and CDR2 as YFSETQ. CDR3 DNA: TGCGCCAGCAGGTCCGGGACAGGGGTTGCAACTAATGAAAAACTGTTTTTT. It specifies CASRSGTGVATNEKLFF. The full variable domain, in which reference TRBV5-1 and TRBJ1-4 provide the parts outside the CDR3, is KAGVTQTPRYLIKTRGQQVTLSCSPISGHRSVSWYQQTPGQGLQFLFEYFSETQRNKGNFPGRFSGRQFSNSRSEMNVSTLELGDSALYLCASRSGTGVATNEKLFFGSGTQLSVL.

This chain uses TRBV30 with TRBJ2-7; 7 bases align to TRBD1. The V gene's germline CDR1 is GTSNPN and CDR2 SVGIG (reference sequence). The CDR3 contains 13 residues. V lost 4 bases and J lost 7; bases outside the gene matches: 10. The CDR3 protein is CAWTLDRVGEQYF. CDR3 in DNA: TGTGCCTGGACACTCGACAGGGTAGGGGAGCAGTACTTC.

This clone has only one observation. V gene TRBV19 combines with J gene TRBJ2-3; 7 bases are shared with TRBD1. The CDR3 has 12 residues. V was pared by 7 bases and J by 4 bases, with 2 bases of the junction left unmatched. Germline CDR1 LNHDA, CDR2 SQIVND (reference sequence). The CDR3 bases are TGTGCCAGTAACGACAGGGCAGATACGCAGTATTTT. Its protein is CASNDRADTQYF.

In its sample, this clone was seen a few times. The gene calls are TRBV6-5 and TRBJ1-2; D gene uncertain. CDR3 length: 12 amino acids. V lost 4 bases, J lost 4 bases, and 7 bases lay in between. Per germline, CDR1 MNHEY and CDR2 SVGAGI. The CDR3 loop is CASSSEGYGYTF. The CDR3 DNA sequence: TGTGCCAGCAGTTCGGAGGGCTATGGCTACACCTTC.

This rearrangement joins TRBV23-1 to TRBJ2-1; D possibly corresponds to TRBD2 (5 bases). TRBV23-1 is flagged as an ORF with uncertain function. There are 15 residues in the CDR3. V was trimmed by 6 bases and J by 2 bases, leaving 14 bases between them. The CDR3 coding sequence is TGCGCCAGCAGGCTCCGGGAAAGAACCTACAATGAGCAGTTCTTC. This codes for CASRLRERTYNEQFF.

The CDR3 here is CASSLPGLRDNTF. CDR3 DNA: TGTGCCAGCAGTTTACCCGGTCTACGAGATAACACCTTC. The rearrangement uses TRBV28 and TRBJ1-2; no clear D. Germline values: CDR1 MDHEN, CDR2 SYDVKM. V lost 2 bases to trimming and J lost 12 bases, with 16 bases between them. The CDR3 covers 13 residues.

This clone has a single count. The CDR3 loop reads CASSLLPGQGSNQPQHF. CDR3 nucleotide sequence: TGCGCCAGCAGCTTACTCCCGGGACAGGGTAGCAATCAGCCCCAGCATTTT. This chain uses TRBV4-1 with TRBJ1-5, with 9 bases aligning to TRBD1. The CDR3 is 17 residues long. V trimming: 5 bases; J trimming: 0 bases; junction bases outside the gene matches: 8. Germline loops: CDR1 MGHRA, CDR2 YSYEKL.